This TCR beta chain was sequenced for a study of shared clonotypes between healthy human individuals. Sequencing was performed with immunoSEQ multiplex PCR; in TCRdb, only in-frame clones are kept and a portion is missing. The table records some 2,000,000 clones, about 94% of them present only once. The CDR3 consists of 14 residues. The germline gives CDR1 MNHEY, CDR2 SVGAGI. V shed 6 bases and J 6 bases; nucleotides not matched to a gene: 6. As defined, naive CD8 cells were CD45RO-negative and positively selected for CCR7, with terminally differentiated effector memory CD45RA+ cells excluded. Of note for this clone: Its antigen is not known.

General observations from the study: Naive CD4 clonotypes overlapped across several donors at about 5.3%.

The TCR sequence derives from a man between 18 and 29 years old in good health. V is TRBV6-5 and J is TRBJ1-3; the match to TRBD1 covers 9 bases. Sequencing was carried out using naive CD8+ T cells sorted from blood. The CDR3 DNA reads TGTGCCAGCAGCCGTACAGGGGGCGAAAACACCATATATTTT. Its protein product is CASSRTGGENTIYF.